This T cell receptor beta chain was sequenced for a study of OX40 agonist ivuxolimab in advanced cancers. Comment on this clone: Its specificity is unknown.

Sequencing used immunoSEQ multiplex PCR; TCRdb keeps in-frame clones, though not all of them. The sample comprises 45,000 to 60,000 clones, approximately 85% of which are singletons, and approximately 2% rests with the top ten. In germline, CDR1 is SGHTA, CDR2 FQGNSA. The CDR3 has 18 residues. V gave up 2 bases and J gave up 9 bases; unmatched junction bases: 13. Study results and caveats: Researchers report that CD8+ T cells had, on average, more expanded clones than CD4+.

The TCR originated in an adult with an advanced solid tumor such as melanoma, head and neck, liver or kidney cancer. V usage is TRBV7-2 and J usage is TRBJ1-6; TRBD1 matches 10 bases. The starting material was CD4+ or CD8+ T cells sorted from blood, obtained in a trial of the OX40 agonist ivuxolimab. The DNA for the CDR3 is TGTGCCAGCAGCTTATCCGCGACAGGGGGCCGATTGACTTCACCCCTCCACTTT. Encoded protein: CASSLSATGGRLTSPLHF.